This entry lists 21 T cell receptor beta chains sequenced from one sample in a study of shared clonotypes between healthy human individuals. Generated by immunoSEQ multiplex PCR, the TCRdb table keeps only in-frame clones and is missing some. The repertoire holds about 1.5 million clones, approximately 98% seen once, with about 0.4% in the top ten. The sample consisted of naive CD4+ T cells sorted from blood. Subset given: CD45RA+ positively selected. The receptors derive from a man aged 25-40 years in good health.

The chain carries TRBV28 and TRBJ1-2; 7 nucleotides line up with TRBD1. J gave up 7 bases and V 5 bases, and 7 bases lay outside the gene matches. Germline CDR1 and CDR2: MDHEN and SYDVKM. The CDR3 has 13 residues. CDR3 DNA: TGTGCCAGCAGTCCAGCACCAGGGGGTGGCTACACCTTC. Protein product: CASSPAPGGGYTF.

The rearrangement links TRBV28 to TRBJ2-3, with a weak D call TRBD2 (5 bases). Between the trimmed V and J ends, which lost 7 bases and 4 bases, there was a span of 9 bases. CDR1 and CDR2 (germline): MDHEN, SYDVKM. CDR3 length: 12 amino acids. The CDR3 loop is CASTSTSDTQYF. The CDR3 DNA sequence: TGTGCCAGCACTAGCACCTCAGATACGCAGTATTTT.

The rearrangement links TRBV2 to TRBJ2-3; D remains ambiguous. The germline V gene has CDR1 SNHLY and CDR2 FYNNEI. This CDR3 has 10 residues. V gave up 0 bases and J gave up 8 bases, with 0 bases separating them. The CDR3 sequence: CASSEATQYF. The CDR3 nucleotides are TGTGCCAGCAGTGAAGCTACGCAGTATTTT.

This rearrangement joins TRBV5-1 to TRBJ1-1, with a tentative D call TRBD1 (5 bases). V dropped 1 base and J dropped 5 bases, with 12 bases sitting between them. The CDR3 spans 14 residues. Per the germline V gene, CDR1 is SGHRS and CDR2 is YFSETQ. In nucleotides, the CDR3 is TGCGCCAGCAGCTTGCAGTCTCAGGGTACTGAAGCTTTCTTT. This gives the protein CASSLQSQGTEAFF.

The chain recombines TRBV14 with TRBJ1-1; D not certain. Germline loops: CDR1 SGHDN, CDR2 FVKESK. CDR3 length: 13 residues. V was pared by 4 bases and J by 0 bases, with 6 bases between. In DNA, the CDR3 is TGTGCCAGCAGCCCAAACCTGAACACTGAAGCTTTCTTT. Encoded protein: CASSPNLNTEAFF.

The CDR3 is CASSPWDVYEQYF. For the CDR3, the DNA is TGTGCCAGCAGCCCCTGGGATGTCTACGAGCAGTACTTC. The chain combines TRBV5-4 with TRBJ2-7; D remains unclear. Germline V gives CDR1 SGHNT, CDR2 YYREEE (reference sequence). Trimming shortened V by 4 bases and J by 3 bases, and 11 bases separated the two germline ends. The CDR3 contains 13 residues.

The genes are TRBV29-1 and TRBJ2-1; D unresolved. The CDR3 sequence is 15 residues long. Trimming cost V 6 bases and J 0 bases, with 15 bases left between them. CDR1 and CDR2 from the germline V gene are SQVTM and ANQGSEA. The CDR3 region is CSVKGSSSSYNEQFF. Written as DNA, the CDR3 is TGCAGCGTAAAAGGGTCCTCGAGCTCCTACAATGAGCAGTTCTTC.

V gene TRBV6-4 combines with J gene TRBJ2-3, with a weak D call TRBD2 (6 bases). Germline CDR1 MRHNA, CDR2 SNTAGT. V dropped 6 bases and J dropped 2 bases, with 9 bases sitting between them. This CDR3 comprises 13 residues. The CDR3 DNA is TGTGCCAGCAGCCGGGACTCCACAGATACGCAGTATTTT. Translating gives CASSRDSTDTQYF.

The chain combines TRBV2 with TRBJ2-1; possible D gene TRBD2, 5 bases. Germline V CDR1 and CDR2: SNHLY, FYNNEI. The CDR3 spans 14 residues. Deletions cut 7 bases from V and 11 bases from J, with 21 bases between. The CDR3 DNA reads as TGTGCCAGCAATCCGCTACGGGAATCTATCCAGCAGTTCTTC. This sequence encodes CASNPLRESIQQFF.

The sample holds one count of this clone. The chain couples TRBV5-8 to TRBJ2-1; D not resolved. Trimming left V 3 bases short and J 3 bases short, with 10 bases between. Germline CDR1 SGHTS, CDR2 YDEGEE. This CDR3 is 14 amino acids long. CDR3 coding DNA: TGTGCCAGCAGCTCAATAAACCGCTACAATGAGCAGTTCTTC. As protein: CASSSINRYNEQFF.

This chain links TRBV5-1 with TRBJ2-7; 8 nucleotides line up with TRBD1. Germline V gene sequence: CDR1 SGHRS, CDR2 YFSETQ. This CDR3 comprises 15 residues. The ends lost 2 bases at V and 2 bases at J; junction bases unmatched: 6. The DNA for the CDR3 is TGCGCCAGCAGCTTCCCGAGGACAGGGCCCTACGAGCAGTACTTC. Residues: CASSFPRTGPYEQYF. Drawing the rest from reference TRBV5-1 and TRBJ2-7, the complete variable domain is KAGVTQTPRYLIKTRGQQVTLSCSPISGHRSVSWYQQTPGQGLQFLFEYFSETQRNKGNFPGRFSGRQFSNSRSEMNVSTLELGDSALYLCASSFPRTGPYEQYFGPGTRLTVT.

The chain joins TRBV7-2 to TRBJ2-1, with no clear D. Trimming removed 6 bases from V and 3 bases from J, with 12 bases in between. This CDR3 contains 14 residues. The germline CDR1 and CDR2 sequences are SGHTA and FQGNSA. This CDR3 is CASSSTHLYNEQFF. The CDR3 DNA reads TGTGCCAGCAGTTCGACGCACCTCTACAATGAGCAGTTCTTC.

Notes on this clone: Other DNA sequences from this sample encode an identical CDR3 as well. This rearrangement joins TRBV7-9 to TRBJ1-4, with unresolved D. Trimming stripped 3 bases from V and 7 bases from J, with 3 bases between. The germline CDR1 and CDR2 sequences are SEHNR and FQNEAQ (reference sequence). This CDR3 contains 11 residues. The CDR3 region is CASSFSEKLFF. In DNA form, the CDR3 reads TGTGCCAGCAGCTTTAGTGAAAAACTGTTTTTT.

As concerns this clone: This CDR3 is also generated by other DNA sequences in the sample. V is TRBV9 and J is TRBJ2-1; D ambiguous. This CDR3 spans 16 amino acids. Trimming stripped 1 base from V and 0 bases from J, with 11 bases between. Germline V CDR1 and CDR2: SGDLS, YYNGEE. CDR3 coding DNA: TGTGCCAGCAGCGTATCCCTCCGTCGCTCCTACAATGAGCAGTTCTTC. Its protein product is CASSVSLRRSYNEQFF. The variable domain in full, completed from reference TRBV9 and TRBJ2-1, reads DSGVTQTPKHLITATGQRVTLRCSPRSGDLSVYWYQQSLDQGLQFLIQYYNGEERAKGNILERFSAQQFPDLHSELNLSSLELGDSALYFCASSVSLRRSYNEQFFGPGTRLTVL.

The chain carries TRBV19 and TRBJ1-1, with D hard to call. V gave up 5 bases and J gave up 1 base, with 14 bases separating them. Germline-derived CDR1 and CDR2 are LNHDA and SQIVND (reference sequence). There are 15 residues in the CDR3. The CDR3 loop reads CASSWSAAGNTEAFF. The CDR3 coding sequence is TGTGCCAGTAGTTGGTCTGCTGCGGGGAACACTGAAGCTTTCTTT.

This chain links TRBV7-8 with TRBJ1-2; TRBD1 agrees at 9 bases. V was pared by 5 bases and J by 5 bases, with 9 bases of the junction left unmatched. The CDR3 runs to 15 residues. CDR1 SGHVS and CDR2 FQNEAQ come from the germline V gene. The CDR3 DNA is TGTGCCAGCAGCGCCGGGACAGGGAAAGGGTATGGCTACACCTTC. The encoded protein is CASSAGTGKGYGYTF.

This chain joins TRBV20-1 and TRBJ1-2; D remains ambiguous. Germline V gene lookup returns CDR1 DFQATT and CDR2 SNEGSKA (reference sequence). The CDR3 length is 10 residues. V dropped 3 bases and J dropped 6 bases, with 5 bases sitting between them. The CDR3 sequence is CSARRNGYTF. The CDR3 coding sequence is TGCAGTGCTAGGAGGAATGGCTACACCTTC.

This rearrangement joins TRBV5-5 to TRBJ2-3; no clear D. CDR3 length: 15 amino acids. Deletions cut 0 bases from V and 3 bases from J, with 11 bases between. CDR1 SGHKS and CDR2 YYEKEE come from the germline V gene (reference sequence). CDR3: CASSLEQLRTDTQYF. CDR3 sequence (DNA): TGTGCCAGCAGCTTGGAACAGCTCAGAACAGATACGCAGTATTTT.

The rearrangement joins TRBV28 to TRBJ2-7; a weak D match, TRBD1 (6 bases). Germline values: CDR1 MDHEN, CDR2 SYDVKM. The CDR3 is 12 residues long. Trimming took off 8 bases at V and 5 bases at J, with 13 bases between the two ends. DNA for the CDR3: TGTGCCAGCGCCTCTACAGGGAACGAGCAGTACTTC. Residues: CASASTGNEQYF.

This clone was found once. This chain uses TRBV14 with TRBJ2-3; D not certain. The CDR3 spans 14 residues. V lost 1 base and J lost 6, with 11 bases in between. Per germline, CDR1 SGHDN and CDR2 FVKESK. The CDR3 loop reads CASSQVFGKDTQYF. The CDR3 DNA is TGTGCCAGCAGCCAAGTTTTTGGAAAGGATACGCAGTATTTT.

V usage is TRBV7-2 and J usage is TRBJ2-3; D gene unclear. CDR3 length: 15 residues. V gave up 5 bases and J gave up 3 bases, with 15 bases separating them. The germline CDR1 and CDR2 sequences are SGHTA and FQGNSA. CDR3 in DNA: TGTGCCAGCAGCCCTAGTAGGGTGTTTACAGATACGCAGTATTTT. This encodes CASSPSRVFTDTQYF.